Included here is one TCR beta chain sequence, with context. The antigen it binds to is not known. Base qualities are not recorded, but no much larger clone differs from it by a single base. A single peripheral blood draw of about 116 mL on average was collected from each donor into heparinised tubes. A BD FACSAria II and a panel including CD45RO, CCR7, CD25, CD127, CD95 and CD27 were used to sort naive, central memory, regulatory and stem cell-like memory CD4+ T cells. Every sorted population had a purity above 98%. PBMCs were isolated immediately by Lymphoprep density gradient centrifugation and stained directly without culture. So that batch effects would be minimized, each experiment stained and sorted samples in pairs, pairing one healthy donor with one patient. The data originate from a study of beta chain features in type 1 diabetes (dated 2018 in TCRdb). Some background on the complete study: No differences in mean age, gender distribution, total cell number or subset yield were found between patients and healthy donors. Whereas all 30 or so donors provided naive and central memory subsets, regulatory and stem cell-like memory subsets were isolated from just 8 patients and roughly 8 healthy donors. A total of 107,917,701 sorted cells were examined across all samples, and the number of cells per subset was strongly correlated with RNA yield. The study compared the TCRB repertoires of sorted circulating CD4+ T cell subsets in recently diagnosed type 1 diabetes patients with those in matched healthy donors. The investigation overall reported the following: Because cDNA was sequenced instead of genomic DNA, highly expressing activated cells could be over-represented, though the groups showed no difference in activation or CD3 levels. At VDJ recombination sites, type 1 diabetes patients had fewer insertions and more deleted nucleotides, which implies abnormalities in thymic rearrangement. Type 1 diabetes patients showed a moderate but significant shortening of TCRB CDR3 length in all four CD4+ subsets. PCR might favor shorter templates, but patient and control samples were amplified and corrected together, so any skew would affect both groups equally. Naive, central memory and regulatory TCRB repertoires appeared more similar among patients than among healthy donors. Because the HLA sub-analyses included only small numbers of individuals, any influence of HLA type on TCRB rearrangement was left unresolved.

The germline V gene gives CDR1 as SQVTM and CDR2 as ANQGSEA. From V the trimming removes 0 bases and from J it removes 7 bases, while the gene matches leave 5 bases of the junction unaccounted for. The CDR3 goes from the cysteine to the phenylalanine over 15 residues. Solely the CDR3 DNA is kept, with 45 bases framed from the first base. The entire isolated RNA was reverse transcribed using the High Capacity cDNA Reverse Transcription Kit, and thus expressed TCRB transcripts were sequenced. Naive, central memory and regulatory T cell samples underwent deep immunoSEQ sequencing, averaging roughly 3.5 million total reads per sample. Sorted cells were lysed in RLT buffer, and RNA was extracted using DNase-treated RNeasy Micro or Mini kits according to cell number. Each cell subset was processed separately to prevent cross-contamination, with patient and healthy donor samples processed together. TCRB sequences were amplified from cDNA with the immunoSEQ multiplex PCR, producing 87-bp fragments spanning the CDR3 region. Amplicons were sequenced on the Illumina HiSeq platform. In the paper's pipeline: PCR bias was corrected computationally using synthetic template baselines, and reads within Hamming distance 2 were collapsed, with unmergeable singletons discarded. By aligning reads against IMGT, V, D and J genes, CDR3 length, and insertions or deletions at six rearrangement sites were assigned. Within each subset, clonotype counts were normalized to the number of sorted cells before true diversity and Gini coefficients were calculated with the tcR R package. The overlap coefficient, calculated on TCRB nucleotide sequences, was used to measure repertoire sharing. As a proxy for the pre-selection repertoire, out-of-frame TCRB sequences from naive cells were analyzed. Held by TCRdb, this immuneACCESS table contains in-frame sequences only and omits some clones. Under half of the omission traces to an unresolved V gene where checked; the cause of the rest is unknown. Clonal size and the V and J genes are those of that table, whereas D and trimming came from the DNA. Counted in this sample were 240,000 or so clones; roughly 22% of them appeared once. Jointly, the top ten make up 0.025% to 0.035% of the sample.

Source material: naive CD4+ T cells from blood. The sample's cell subset or site, from its label and the paper: true naive CD4+ T cells. The chain is made from TRBV29-1 and TRBJ2-1, with TRBD2 identical over 11 junction bases. The TCR was taken from a woman in her 40s with type 1 diabetes. The CDR3 reads CSVEDQLAGVNEQFF. Here is the DNA: TGCAGCGTTGAAGATCAACTAGCGGGGGTAAATGAGCAGTTCTTC.